One and the same sample provided the 31 T cell receptor beta chains below, sequenced in a study of response to subunit inactivated influenza vaccine. TCRdb reanalysed the RT-PCR reads using MiXCR and keeps one entry per CDR3 protein. The table shows 540,000 or so distinct CDR3 sequences, with approximately 12% occurring only once. This sample comprised PBMCs from blood, obtained 45 days after vaccination. The receptors stem from a man over 45 who received an inactivated influenza vaccine.

The chain uses TRBV6-1 and TRBJ2-1; the D call may be TRBD1 or TRBD2 (5 bases each). There are 15 residues in the CDR3. Germline CDR1 reads MNHNS; CDR2 reads SASEGT. Trimming took off 8 bases at V and 0 bases at J, with 14 bases between the two ends. The CDR3 coding sequence is TGTGCCAGCGCACGGGGCAGTTTCTCCTACAATGAGCAGTTCTTC. Protein: CASARGSFSYNEQFF.

V gene TRBV20-1 combines with J gene TRBJ2-3, with 8 positions matching TRBD1. CDR3 size: 16 residues. Trimming took 6 bases from V and 0 from J; bases not matched to a gene: 11. Looked up from germline, CDR1 is DFQATT and CDR2 is SNEGSKA (reference sequence). CDR3 sequence (DNA): TGCAGTGCCAGTGAGGGGCAGGGGGCAAGCACAGATACGCAGTATTTT. Translated: CSASEGQGASTDTQYF.

This sequence joins TRBV3-1 and TRBJ2-7; D might be TRBD2 (6 bases). The germline V gene encodes CDR1 LGHDT and CDR2 YNNKEL (reference sequence). V was trimmed by 0 bases and J by 7 bases, leaving 13 bases between them. The CDR3 totals 14 residues. The CDR3 coding sequence is TGTGCCAGCAGCCAAGATAGCGGATCTCGGGAGCAGTACTTC. Protein: CASSQDSGSREQYF.

V usage is TRBV24-1 and J usage is TRBJ2-2; TRBD1 matches 7 bases. The length of the CDR3 is 15 residues. The ends lost 7 bases at V and 1 base at J; junction bases unmatched: 5. Germline V gives CDR1 KGHDR, CDR2 SFDVKD. The CDR3 is CATSETGWNTGELFF. CDR3 nucleotide sequence: TGTGCCACCAGCGAGACAGGGTGGAACACCGGGGAGCTGTTTTTT.

In this sample, this clonotype turned up many times. V is TRBV28 and J is TRBJ1-1; 8 nucleotides align to TRBD1. This CDR3 contains 14 residues. V lost 3 bases, J lost 2 bases, and 2 bases stayed unmatched. In germline, CDR1 is MDHEN, CDR2 SYDVKM. The CDR3 spells CASSLSGGNTEAFF. The CDR3 DNA reads TGTGCCAGCAGTTTGTCAGGGGGCAACACTGAAGCTTTCTTT.

The chain employs TRBV5-4 and TRBJ2-5; maybe TRBD2 (7 bases). Germline loops: CDR1 SGHNT, CDR2 YYREEE (reference sequence). CDR3 size: 15 residues. Trimming left V 1 base short and J 5 bases short, with 15 bases between. The CDR3 DNA is TGTGCCAGCAGCTTGCGGGGGGCTCTGGGTGAGACCCAGTACTTC. Its protein is CASSLRGALGETQYF.

The chain recombines TRBV7-2 with TRBJ2-3; no reliable D call. Deletions cut 7 bases from V and 4 bases from J, with 6 bases between. CDR3 length: 11 amino acids. In germline, CDR1 is SGHTA, CDR2 FQGNSA. Written as DNA, the CDR3 is TGTGCCAGCACGACCGCAGATACGCAGTATTTT. It specifies CASTTADTQYF. The complete variable domain, with remaining parts taken from reference TRBV7-2 and TRBJ2-3, reads GAGVSQSPSNKVTEKGKDVELRCDPISGHTALYWYRQSLGQGLEFLIYFQGNSAPDKSGLPSDRFSAERTGGSVSTLTIQRTQQEDSAVYLCASTTADTQYFGPGTRLTVL.

The V and J genes are TRBV20-1 and TRBJ2-5; D may correspond to TRBD1 or TRBD2 (5 bases each). V lost 1 base and J lost 3, with 9 bases in between. The CDR3 totals 13 residues. Germline V gene lookup returns CDR1 DFQATT and CDR2 SNEGSKA (reference sequence). In DNA, the CDR3 is TGCAGTGCTAGAGCGGGGCAGGAAGAGACCCAGTACTTC. This encodes CSARAGQEETQYF.

The chain recombines TRBV7-2 with TRBJ2-7; maybe TRBD2 (6 bases). Trimming stripped 8 bases from V and 3 bases from J, with 11 bases between. The CDR3 is made up of 12 amino acids. From germline, CDR1 is SGHTA and CDR2 FQGNSA. DNA for the CDR3: TGTGCCAGCTCCGGGACTTTCTACGAGCAGTACTTC. This translates into CASSGTFYEQYF.

This clonotype has a count of ten or more. The chain joins TRBV10-3 to TRBJ1-6; unclear D gene. The CDR3 length is 17 residues. V lost 0 bases to trimming and J lost 5 bases, with 14 bases between them. From germline, CDR1 is ENHRY and CDR2 SYGVKD. Written as DNA, the CDR3 is TGTGCCATCAGTGAGTCCGGACGGACCCTTAATAATTCACCCCTCCACTTT. It specifies CAISESGRTLNNSPLHF.

This clonotype has just a few counts. The CDR3 protein is CASSPREPPYEQYF. CDR3 nucleotide sequence: TGTGCCAGCAGCCCGCGGGAGCCCCCCTACGAGCAGTACTTC. The gene calls are TRBV13 and TRBJ2-7, with 7 bases aligning to TRBD2. Trimming removed 5 bases from V and 2 bases from J; junction bases left unmatched: 6. The length of the CDR3 is 14 residues. Germline CDR1 and CDR2: PRHDT and FYEKMQ (reference sequence). Full variable domain (rest looked up from reference TRBV13 and TRBJ2-7): AAGVIQSPRHLIKEKRETATLKCYPIPRHDTVYWYQQGPGQDPQFLISFYEKMQSDKGSIPDRFSAQQFSDYHSELNMSSLELGDSALYFCASSPREPPYEQYFGPGTRLTVT.

This chain connects TRBV13 to TRBJ2-1; D is uncertain. Germline V gene data show CDR1 as PRHDT and CDR2 as FYEKMQ (reference sequence). Trimming shortened V by 9 bases and J by 11 bases, and 14 bases separated the two germline ends. This CDR3 has 11 residues. The CDR3 region is CARGLGLKQFF. Written as DNA, the CDR3 is TGTGCCAGGGGCCTCGGGCTCAAGCAGTTCTTC.

The chain combines TRBV12-1 with TRBJ2-3; TRBD1, the table's D call, was not compared with the DNA. TRBV12-1 is annotated as a pseudogene. The CDR3 is made up of 15 amino acids. The CDR3: CASIQPGQMGDTQYF. The CDR3 DNA follows: TGTGCCAGCATCCAACCGGGACAAATGGGAGATACGCAGTATTTT.

In this sample, this clonotype turned up a few times. For the CDR3, the DNA is TGCAGTGCTAGACCGCAAGGGACCGGTAATCAGCCCCAGCATTTT. Translation gives CSARPQGTGNQPQHF. The rearrangement uses TRBV20-1 and TRBJ1-5, with a possible D match to TRBD1 (5 bases). The germline gives CDR1 DFQATT, CDR2 SNEGSKA (reference sequence). This CDR3 has 15 amino acids. Trimming left V 2 bases short and J 4 bases short, with 15 bases between.

CDR3 residues: CASIKDRVFTDTQYF. The CDR3 DNA reads as TGTGCCAGCATCAAGGACAGGGTTTTTACAGATACGCAGTATTTT. The chain is built from TRBV28 and TRBJ2-3, with 8 bases identical to TRBD1. There are 15 residues in the CDR3. CDR1 is MDHEN, CDR2 SYDVKM, per germline. V dropped 7 bases and J dropped 3; count of bases not matched to a gene: 9.

This clonotype was seen a few times. In DNA, the CDR3 is TGTGCCAGCAGCCAAGAAACAGGGAGGGTCTCCTACGAGCAGTACTTC. As protein: CASSQETGRVSYEQYF. V and J are TRBV3-1 and TRBJ2-7, with D possibly matching TRBD2 (7 bases). The CDR3 contains 16 residues. Germline values: CDR1 LGHDT, CDR2 YNNKEL (reference sequence). The ends were cut back, 0 bases at V and 0 bases at J, with 12 bases in the middle.

This chain connects TRBV5-1 to TRBJ2-7; D may be TRBD1 (5 bases). Germline loops: CDR1 SGHRS, CDR2 YFSETQ. This CDR3 contains 15 residues. Trimming took off 4 bases at V and 4 bases at J, with 18 bases between the two ends. CDR3 coding DNA: TGCGCCAGCAGCCCGGCTGGGCAGGGCGGTTACGAGCAGTACTTC. The encoded protein is CASSPAGQGGYEQYF.

This clonotype showed up just a few times. The J gene is TRBJ2-7, the V gene TRBV27, with D perhaps matching TRBD1 (6 bases). The CDR3 contains 16 residues. With 0 bases removed from V and 3 bases from J, the gap between germline ends came to 15 bases. Germline V gene data show CDR1 as MNHEY and CDR2 as SMNVEV (reference sequence). The CDR3 DNA reads TGTGCCAGCAGTTTATCCTCAGGGGACGCAGTCTACGAGCAGTACTTC. Its protein product is CASSLSSGDAVYEQYF.

CDR3 sequence (DNA): TGTGCCAGCAGTTTTGGGACTAGCGTTGTCGAGCAGTACTTC. Protein sequence: CASSFGTSVVEQYF. The chain is built from TRBV27 and TRBJ2-7; TRBD2 aligns across 10 bases. Germline CDR1 is MNHEY and CDR2 is SMNVEV (reference sequence). J lost 6 bases, V lost 3 bases, and 5 bases had no gene match. This CDR3 region has 14 residues.

There are many counts of this clonotype. The CDR3 here is CASSQTSGLWDTQYF. The DNA for the CDR3 is TGTGCCAGCAGCCAGACTAGCGGACTCTGGGATACGCAGTATTTT. The chain recombines TRBV14 with TRBJ2-3, with 9 bases aligning to TRBD2. The CDR3 runs 15 residues. The V and J ends lost 3 bases and 6 bases, in that order; junction bases with no gene match: 7. Germline assignment: CDR1 SGHDN and CDR2 FVKESK. The complete variable domain, with remaining parts taken from reference TRBV14 and TRBJ2-3, reads EAGVTQFPSHSVIEKGQTVTLRCDPISGHDNLYWYRRVMGKEIKFLLHFVKESKQDESGMPNNRFLAERTGGTYSTLKVQPAELEDSGVYFCASSQTSGLWDTQYFGPGTRLTVL.

This clonotype was seen more than once but under ten times. This sequence joins TRBV7-2 and TRBJ1-3; possible D gene TRBD1, 5 bases. CDR3 length: 15 residues. V was clipped by 2 bases and J by 4 bases, with 12 bases between them. Germline V gene data show CDR1 as SGHTA and CDR2 as FQGNSA. The CDR3 bases are TGTGCCAGCAGCTTAAGTGGGGCGGGAGGAAACACCATATATTTT. It encodes CASSLSGAGGNTIYF.

The CDR3 protein is CATSRTSENTEAFF. The CDR3 nucleotides read TGTGCCACCTCCCGGACGAGTGAGAACACTGAAGCTTTCTTT. V and J are TRBV24-1 and TRBJ1-1; D gene uncertain. The germline CDR1 and CDR2 sequences are KGHDR and SFDVKD. The V end lost 9 bases, the J end lost 1 base, and 14 bases lay between the germline ends. The CDR3 length is 14 residues.

The J gene is TRBJ2-7, the V gene TRBV30; D remains unclear. The CDR3 spans 19 residues. Trimming removed 5 bases at V and 1 base at J, with 30 bases between. The germline V gene has CDR1 GTSNPN and CDR2 SVGIG (reference sequence). CDR3 sequence (DNA): TGTGCCTGGGCCCCGTCGATAGAGGCACAACAATCCTTTTCCTACGAGCAGTACTTC. As protein: CAWAPSIEAQQSFSYEQYF. The variable domain in full, completed from reference TRBV30 and TRBJ2-7, reads SQTIHQWPATLVQPVGSPLSLECTVEGTSNPNLYWYRQAAGRGLQLLFYSVGIGQISSEVPQNLSASRPQDRQFILSSKKLLLSDSGFYLCAWAPSIEAQQSFSYEQYFGPGTRLTVT.

This chain uses TRBV20-1 with TRBJ2-3, with a possible D match to TRBD1 (6 bases). The CDR3 spans 15 residues. Germline CDR1 is DFQATT and CDR2 is SNEGSKA (reference sequence). The germline V and J ends were trimmed by 7 bases and 0 bases, with 17 bases remaining between them. The CDR3 DNA reads as TGCAGTGTCGCGGACAGAAGAATAAGCACAGATACGCAGTATTTT. Translated, it gives CSVADRRISTDTQYF.

The chain carries TRBV18 and TRBJ1-5; D gene unclear. The CDR3 has 13 residues. V lost 8 bases, J lost 2 bases, and 10 bases lay in between. Looked up from germline, CDR1 is KGHSH and CDR2 is LQKENI. The DNA of the CDR3 is TGTGCCAGCCGTTCGGCGGGCAATCAGCCCCAGCATTTT. Its translation: CASRSAGNQPQHF.

V gene TRBV25-1 combines with J gene TRBJ1-1, with D tentatively TRBD1 (5 bases). V lost 7 bases, J lost 1 base, and 13 bases lay in between. This CDR3 has 14 residues. CDR1 is MGHDK, CDR2 SYGVNS, per germline. CDR3 sequence (DNA): TGTGCCAGCACTCCGGGACGCCCGAACACTGAAGCTTTCTTT. Translation: CASTPGRPNTEAFF.

Only a few counts were recorded for this clonotype. The chain uses TRBV10-3 and TRBJ1-1; no firm D call. V shed 8 bases and J shed 0 bases, with 10 bases lying between them. This CDR3 spans 13 amino acids. Germline V lookup: CDR1 ENHRY, CDR2 SYGVKD. CDR3 DNA: TGTGCCATCTCAGGCGCGCTGAACACTGAAGCTTTCTTT. Its protein is CAISGALNTEAFF.

This clonotype was observed at least ten times. This sequence joins TRBV20-1 and TRBJ2-3; D remains ambiguous. Germline V gives CDR1 DFQATT, CDR2 SNEGSKA (reference sequence). V gave up 5 bases and J gave up 4 bases, with 4 bases separating them. The length of the CDR3 is 10 residues. CDR3 protein: CSAVPDTQYF. CDR3 in DNA: TGCAGTGCTGTGCCAGATACGCAGTATTTT.

In its sample, this clonotype was seen a few times. This rearrangement joins TRBV6-5 to TRBJ2-5; perhaps TRBD1 as D (5 bases). Per germline, CDR1 MNHEY and CDR2 SVGAGI. This CDR3 region has 16 residues. Trimming shortened V by 0 bases and J by 6 bases, and 17 bases separated the two germline ends. CDR3 DNA: TGTGCCAGCAGTTACTCTCGGGCAGGGCCAGAGAAGACCCAGTACTTC. Translation: CASSYSRAGPEKTQYF.

This clonotype has a handful of counts. The genes are TRBV28 and TRBJ2-7, with 12 bases matching TRBD1. This CDR3 is 15 amino acids long. V was clipped by 6 bases and J by 0 bases; unmatched bases: 3. Per germline, CDR1 MDHEN and CDR2 SYDVKM. CDR3 sequence: CASRGQGAYSYEQYF. The CDR3 DNA follows: TGTGCCAGCAGGGGACAGGGGGCGTACTCCTACGAGCAGTACTTC.

This chain joins TRBV12-3 or TRBV12-4 and TRBJ2-7, with a possible D match to TRBD2 (6 bases). Trimming took off 5 bases at V and 2 bases at J, with 13 bases between the two ends. CDR3 length: 14 amino acids. The CDR3 DNA sequence: TGTGCCAGCAGTCGTCGGGACTTTCCCTACGAGCAGTACTTC. It is translated as CASSRRDFPYEQYF.